This T cell receptor (beta chain) was observed in a study of blood T cell repertoires in COVID-19. Profiling relied on immunoSEQ multiplex PCR, and the TCRdb table lists in-frame clones only, not all of them. The table shows 200,000 or so clones, with about 90% occurring only once. Cohorts were based on clinical histories the participants reported. The TCR originated in a young woman who had been exposed to COVID-19. The sequenced sample was PBMCs or T cells enriched from blood (not recorded which).

This CDR3 reads CASSQGRDYEQYF. As DNA, the CDR3 is TGTGCCAGCAGCCAAGGCAGGGACTACGAGCAGTACTTC. J is TRBJ2-7 and V is TRBV3-1 (or the pseudogene TRBV3-2); D perhaps matches TRBD1 (5 bases). Germline V CDR1 and CDR2: LGHDT, YNNKEL (reference sequence). The V and J ends lost 1 base and 3 bases respectively, with 7 bases between them. There are 13 residues in the CDR3.